The source of this T cell receptor (beta chain) is a study of blood T cell repertoires in COVID-19. The V gene lost 1 base and the J gene lost 0 bases, with 18 bases spanning the gap. There are 17 residues in the CDR3. CDR1 is GTSNPN and CDR2 is SVGIG in the germline V gene (reference sequence). The assay was immunoSEQ multiplex PCR, and TCRdb's table has in-frame clones only and misses some. The data hold about 270,000 clones, with around 81% observed a single time. This clone showed up just once. The receptor's source is a woman aged 55-70 years with active or convalescent COVID-19. The specimen was peripheral blood. The genes are TRBV30 and TRBJ2-5; D may be TRBD1 (6 bases). The CDR3 is CAWSDPRRGNYQETQYF. In nucleotides, the CDR3 is TGTGCCTGGAGTGACCCCCGCAGGGGAAATTACCAAGAGACCCAGTACTTC.